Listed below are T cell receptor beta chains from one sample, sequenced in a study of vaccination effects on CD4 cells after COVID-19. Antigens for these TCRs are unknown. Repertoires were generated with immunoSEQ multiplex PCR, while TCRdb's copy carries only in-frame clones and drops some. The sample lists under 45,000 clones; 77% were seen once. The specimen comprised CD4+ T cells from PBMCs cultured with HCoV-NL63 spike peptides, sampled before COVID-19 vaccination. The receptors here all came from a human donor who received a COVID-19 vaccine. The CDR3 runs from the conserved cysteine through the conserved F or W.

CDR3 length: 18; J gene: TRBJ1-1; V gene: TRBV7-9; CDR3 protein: CASSPGAGTGGFNTEAFF
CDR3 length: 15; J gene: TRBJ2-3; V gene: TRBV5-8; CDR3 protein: CASRLAGAPTDTQYF
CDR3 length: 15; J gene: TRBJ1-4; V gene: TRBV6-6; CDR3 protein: CASSRQGAIREKLFF
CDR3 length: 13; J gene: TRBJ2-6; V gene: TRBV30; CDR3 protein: CAWSDSGANVLTF
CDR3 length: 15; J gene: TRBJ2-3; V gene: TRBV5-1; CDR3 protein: CASSTGTGDLDTQYF
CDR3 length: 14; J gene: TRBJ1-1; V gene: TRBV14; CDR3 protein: CASSRNQGNTEAFF
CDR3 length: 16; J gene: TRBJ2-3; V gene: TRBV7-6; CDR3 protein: CASSFFGAGGKDTQYF
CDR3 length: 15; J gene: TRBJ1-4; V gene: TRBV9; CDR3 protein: CASSKATGLNEKLFF
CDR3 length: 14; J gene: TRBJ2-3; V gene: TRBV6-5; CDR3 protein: CASTDHRGTDTQYF
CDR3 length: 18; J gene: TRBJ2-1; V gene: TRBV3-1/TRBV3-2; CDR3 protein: CASSQEYRTSGGRNEQFF
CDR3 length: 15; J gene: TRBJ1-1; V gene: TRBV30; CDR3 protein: CAWSVSGRANTEAFF
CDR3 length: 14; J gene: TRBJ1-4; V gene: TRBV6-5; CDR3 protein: CASRNRARREKLFF
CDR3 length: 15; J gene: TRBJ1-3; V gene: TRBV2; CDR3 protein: CASRGQGLFGNTIYF
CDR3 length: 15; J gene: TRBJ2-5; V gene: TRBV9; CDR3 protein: CASSEWEGHGGAQYF
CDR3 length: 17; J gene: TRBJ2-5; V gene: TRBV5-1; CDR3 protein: CASSLGVRVGSGETQYF
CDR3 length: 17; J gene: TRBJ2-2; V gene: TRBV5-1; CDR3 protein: CASSPGRGRETTGELFF